The text below deals with one T cell receptor beta chain. Its matching antigen is unknown. With 60 Vbeta and 13 Jbeta primers, the PCR was carried out. Data came from immunoSEQ multiplex PCR; TCRdb stores just in-frame clones and leaves some out. The sample has approximately 100,000 clones, 55% to 75% seen once; the top ten hold less than 2.5%. Deletions cut 1 base from V and 7 bases from J, with 10 bases between. Germline V CDR1 and CDR2: PRHDT, FYEKMQ (reference sequence). CDR3 length: 13 residues. The sample originates from a study of cytomegalovirus exposure and HLA in healthy donors. Study observations and caveats: A later analysis reportedly found that, within productive TCRs, an Asian-associated ancestry cluster had fewer N-insertions than the mean observed across the roughly 670 donors.

The clonotype was recovered from a middle-aged man in good health and CMV-seronegative. The source material was PBMCs. This rearrangement joins TRBV13 to TRBJ2-5, with D maybe TRBD1 (5 bases). The CDR3 sequence is CASSLVRVGTQYF. In nucleotides, the CDR3 is TGTGCCAGCAGCTTAGTCAGGGTTGGGACCCAGTACTTC. The full variable domain, its missing parts supplied by reference TRBV13 and TRBJ2-5, is AAGVIQSPRHLIKEKRETATLKCYPIPRHDTVYWYQQGPGQDPQFLISFYEKMQSDKGSIPDRFSAQQFSDYHSELNMSSLELGDSALYFCASSLVRVGTQYFGPGTRLLVL.